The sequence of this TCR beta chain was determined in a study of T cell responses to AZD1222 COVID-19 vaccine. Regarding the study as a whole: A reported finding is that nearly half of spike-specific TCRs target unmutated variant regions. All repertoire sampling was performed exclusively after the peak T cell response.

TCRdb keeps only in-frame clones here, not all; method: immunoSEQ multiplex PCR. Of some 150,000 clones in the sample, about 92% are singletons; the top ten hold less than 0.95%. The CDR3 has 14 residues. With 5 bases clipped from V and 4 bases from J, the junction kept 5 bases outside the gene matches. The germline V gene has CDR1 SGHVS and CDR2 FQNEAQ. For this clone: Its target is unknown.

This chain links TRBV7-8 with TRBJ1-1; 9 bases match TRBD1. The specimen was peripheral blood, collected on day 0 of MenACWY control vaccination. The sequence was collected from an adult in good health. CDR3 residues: CASSQDRGGTEAFF. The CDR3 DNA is TGTGCCAGCAGCCAGGACAGGGGAGGCACTGAAGCTTTCTTT.